A single sample is the source of the 24 T cell receptor beta chains below, sequenced in a study of T-cell reconstitution after alpha-beta-depleted transplantation in children. For TCRbeta, the library was prepared with unique molecular identifiers. Via MiXCR, TCRdb re-called the PCR reads, giving one row per CDR3 protein. The repertoire holds 45,000 to 70,000 distinct CDR3 sequences, with approximately 43% as singletons. The starting material was PBMCs, mostly from graft donor cells, obtained 360 days after TCRalphabeta/CD19-depleted stem cell transplant. Receptors originate from a male patient younger than 18 who had a stem cell transplant for acute lymphoblastic leukemia, so the T cells may come from the graft donor.

The genes are TRBV18 and TRBJ2-1, with 7 bases identical to TRBD2. V dropped 3 bases and J dropped 9; count of bases not matched to a gene: 5. Germline V lookup: CDR1 KGHSH, CDR2 LQKENI. This CDR3 region has 13 residues. CDR3 sequence reads: CASSPMTSSEQFF. CDR3 bases: TGTGCCAGCTCACCGATGACTAGCAGTGAGCAGTTCTTC.

This rearrangement joins TRBV21-1 to TRBJ1-5; the table assigns TRBD1, which was not confirmed against the DNA. TRBV21-1 is given as a pseudogene. The CDR3 contains 14 residues. Here the CDR3 reads CASSADSYNQPQHF. The CDR3 nucleotides read TGTGCCAGCAGCGCCGACAGTTACAATCAGCCCCAGCATTTT.

This clonotype was counted only a few times. The chain couples TRBV5-1 to TRBJ2-3; D may be TRBD1 (6 bases). V dropped 1 base and J dropped 0 bases, with 12 bases sitting between them. The germline CDR1 and CDR2 sequences are SGHRS and YFSETQ. The CDR3 runs to 16 residues. The CDR3 sequence: CASSLSPGASTDTQYF. In nucleotides, the CDR3 is TGCGCCAGCAGCTTGTCCCCAGGGGCTAGCACAGATACGCAGTATTTT. The variable domain in full, completed from reference TRBV5-1 and TRBJ2-3, reads KAGVTQTPRYLIKTRGQQVTLSCSPISGHRSVSWYQQTPGQGLQFLFEYFSETQRNKGNFPGRFSGRQFSNSRSEMNVSTLELGDSALYLCASSLSPGASTDTQYFGPGTRLTVL.

The CDR3 DNA reads TGCGCCAGCAGCTCATCAGGGGGCGGAAGGGCCAAAAACATTCAGTACTTC. This encodes CASSSSGGGRAKNIQYF. V and J are TRBV5-1 and TRBJ2-4; 8 bases align to TRBD1. Looked up from germline, CDR1 is SGHRS and CDR2 is YFSETQ. V lost 3 bases and J lost 1; bases outside the gene matches: 9. The CDR3 runs to 17 residues.

V gene TRBV28 combines with J gene TRBJ1-1; D gene unclear. This CDR3 is built from 16 residues. Germline CDR1 is MDHEN and CDR2 is SYDVKM. The V end was cut by 3 bases, the J end by 0 bases, with 14 bases between. CDR3 sequence reads: CASSFGWAVMNTEAFF. Here the CDR3 DNA reads TGTGCCAGCAGTTTTGGTTGGGCAGTTATGAACACTGAAGCTTTCTTT.

This clonotype turned up a few times. The chain couples TRBV12-3 or TRBV12-4 to TRBJ2-2; a weak D match, TRBD1 (6 bases). Trimming took 5 bases from V and 5 from J, leaving 15 bases between them. The CDR3 length is 15 residues. This CDR3 is CASSPWGRGTGELFF. CDR3 sequence (DNA): TGTGCCAGCAGTCCCTGGGGGCGAGGTACCGGGGAGCTGTTTTTT.

Regarding this clonotype: Compared with germline, one end of the junction differs, possibly owing to a read error. The chain recombines TRBV28 with TRBJ2-7; possible D gene TRBD2, 6 bases. This CDR3 is built from 15 residues. Germline lookup yields CDR1 MDHEN and CDR2 SYDVKM. The DNA for the CDR3 is TGTGCCAGCAGTATTTGGGACTCGAGCTCCTACGAGCAGTATTTC. Translating gives CASSIWDSSSYEQYF.

Here the CDR3 reads CASFRGGETEAFF. The CDR3 coding sequence is TGTGCCAGCTTTCGGGGTGGCGAGACTGAAGCTTTCTTT. The chain links TRBV11-2 to TRBJ1-1, with D unclear. Germline-derived CDR1 and CDR2 are SGHAT and FQNNGV. Trimming removed 8 bases from V and 5 bases from J, with 15 bases in between. This CDR3 contains 13 residues.

This clonotype occurred a few times. This chain connects TRBV5-1 to TRBJ2-7; either TRBD1 or TRBD2 may supply D (6 bases each). CDR3 length: 14 amino acids. V was clipped by 2 bases and J by 0 bases, with 9 bases between them. Germline V CDR1 and CDR2: SGHRS, YFSETQ. In DNA form, the CDR3 reads TGCGCCAGCAGCTTAGGGGGGACCTCCTACGAGCAGTACTTC. As protein: CASSLGGTSYEQYF.

The chain joins TRBV20-1 to TRBJ1-5, with D possibly being TRBD1 (6 bases). Germline CDR1 reads DFQATT; CDR2 reads SNEGSKA (reference sequence). The CDR3 totals 14 residues. The ends were cut back, 6 bases at V and 8 bases at J, with 20 bases in the middle. In DNA, the CDR3 is TGCAGTGCATCCAGGGGCCTCACGTCGGAGCCCCAGCATTTT. Translated: CSASRGLTSEPQHF.

The chain couples TRBV12-3 or TRBV12-4 to TRBJ2-4, with 9 bases matching TRBD1. V gave up 0 bases and J gave up 9 bases; unmatched junction bases: 9. The CDR3 has 16 amino acids. CDR3 sequence: CASSLAGQGRAGIQYF. DNA of the CDR3: TGTGCCAGCAGTTTAGCTGGACAGGGGCGGGCTGGCATTCAGTACTTC.

This chain links TRBV20-1 with TRBJ2-3, with 7 bases that match TRBD2. The J segment lost 3 bases and the V segment lost 3 bases, leaving 6 bases of the junction unmatched. This CDR3 contains 14 residues. CDR1 DFQATT and CDR2 SNEGSKA come from the germline V gene (reference sequence). The CDR3 DNA reads TGCAGTGCTAGTCCAGCGGGGCTAACAGATACGCAGTATTTT. Its protein is CSASPAGLTDTQYF.

This chain uses TRBV12-3 or TRBV12-4 with TRBJ2-7; D not certain. V lost 6 bases and J lost 3, with 12 bases in between. The CDR3 extends over 13 amino acids. CDR3: CASSQSALYEQYF. Written as DNA, the CDR3 is TGTGCCAGCAGCCAAAGCGCACTCTACGAGCAGTACTTC.

The chain combines TRBV28 with TRBJ2-6, with 8 bases aligning to TRBD1. CDR1 MDHEN and CDR2 SYDVKM come from the germline V gene. J gave up 0 bases and V 6 bases, and 10 bases lay outside the gene matches. CDR3 length: 18 amino acids. This chain's CDR3 is CASREDRGLSSGANVLTF. Here the CDR3 DNA reads TGTGCCAGCAGGGAAGACAGGGGCCTTTCCTCTGGGGCCAACGTCCTGACTTTC.

The rearrangement links TRBV2 to TRBJ2-5; a possible D gene is TRBD1 (5 bases). Trimming pared 2 bases from V and 3 bases from J, leaving 10 bases between. Germline CDR1 reads SNHLY; CDR2 reads FYNNEI. The CDR3 is made up of 14 amino acids. The CDR3: CASSELGAKETQYF. The CDR3 DNA reads as TGTGCCAGCAGTGAATTAGGGGCGAAAGAGACCCAGTACTTC.

A few counts support this clonotype. V usage is TRBV5-1 and J usage is TRBJ2-1; 8 nucleotides align to TRBD2. The germline gives CDR1 SGHRS, CDR2 YFSETQ. CDR3 length: 18 amino acids. The ends lost 3 bases at V and 0 bases at J; junction bases unmatched: 11. The CDR3 is CASSSGLATASSYNEQFF. Written as DNA, the CDR3 is TGCGCCAGCAGCTCCGGACTAGCTACTGCGAGCTCCTACAATGAGCAGTTCTTC.

This chain links TRBV29-1 with TRBJ2-3; 8 positions match TRBD1. This CDR3 contains 13 residues. J was trimmed by 2 bases and V by 7 bases; bases with no gene match: 5. Germline values: CDR1 SQVTM, CDR2 ANQGSEA. CDR3 sequence (DNA): TGCAGCGCGCCGGGACAGGTCACAGATACGCAGTATTTT. It specifies CSAPGQVTDTQYF.

This clonotype was observed a handful of times. The genes are TRBV4-1 and TRBJ2-2; 11 nucleotides agree with TRBD2. Germline V lookup: CDR1 MGHRA, CDR2 YSYEKL. The CDR3 contains 18 residues. Trimming took 3 bases from V and 1 from J; bases not matched to a gene: 7. CDR3 loop: CASSHPRGTSGNTGELFF. The CDR3 DNA reads TGCGCCAGCAGCCATCCCAGGGGGACTAGCGGGAACACCGGGGAGCTGTTTTTT.

This clonotype has only a few counts. This rearrangement joins TRBV6-5 to TRBJ2-3; TRBD2 aligns across 9 bases. The CDR3 is 17 residues long. With 1 base clipped from V and 0 bases from J, the junction kept 5 bases outside the gene matches. Looked up from germline, CDR1 is MNHEY and CDR2 is SVGAGI. As DNA, the CDR3 is TGTGCCAGCAGTTACTGGGGACTAGCAAGTAGCACAGATACGCAGTATTTT. Its protein is CASSYWGLASSTDTQYF.

The sample holds one count of this clonotype. V is TRBV7-9 and J is TRBJ2-7, with D perhaps matching TRBD1 or TRBD2 (5 bases each). CDR3 length: 14 amino acids. V gave up 3 bases and J gave up 9 bases, with 18 bases separating them. Germline V gene data show CDR1 as SEHNR and CDR2 as FQNEAQ (reference sequence). In nucleotides, the CDR3 is TGTGCCAGCAGCTTTAGAGGGGAAGGGCACGGGCAGTACTTC. It encodes CASSFRGEGHGQYF. Filled out from reference TRBV7-9 and TRBJ2-7, the complete variable domain reads DTGVSQNPRHKITKRGQNVTFRCDPISEHNRLYWYRQTLGQGPEFLTYFQNEAQLEKSRLLSDRFSAERPKGSFSTLEIQRTEQGDSAMYLCASSFRGEGHGQYFGPGTRLTVT.

V usage is TRBV10-3 and J usage is TRBJ2-5, with 9 bases identical to TRBD2. Germline trimming cut 6 bases from V and 5 bases from J; bases unmatched to any gene: 16. The CDR3 is 17 amino acids. Per the germline V gene, CDR1 is ENHRY and CDR2 is SYGVKD. In DNA form, the CDR3 reads TGTGCCATCAGGGCTCCGGGAGTAGCGGGAGTACGGGAGACCCAGTACTTC. This codes for CAIRAPGVAGVRETQYF.

CDR3 in DNA: TGTGCCAGCAGCCAAGGCACCAGGGGGACTAATGAAAAACTGTTTTTT. It specifies CASSQGTRGTNEKLFF. The chain combines TRBV3-1 with TRBJ1-4; 7 bases map to TRBD1. CDR3 size: 16 residues. Germline CDR1 LGHDT, CDR2 YNNKEL (reference sequence). V gave up 1 base and J gave up 2 bases; unmatched junction bases: 4.

The chain joins TRBV3-1 to TRBJ1-2, with no clear D. V shed 2 bases and J shed 7 bases, with 14 bases lying between them. Per germline, CDR1 LGHDT and CDR2 YNNKEL (reference sequence). This CDR3 has 14 amino acids. The CDR3 nucleotides are TGTGCCAGCAGCCAAATATCAAGTGAGGGTGGCTACACCTTC. Translating it yields CASSQISSEGGYTF.

A few counts support this clonotype. The chain couples TRBV3-1 to TRBJ2-7, with 10 bases aligning to TRBD2. CDR1 is LGHDT and CDR2 is YNNKEL in the germline V gene (reference sequence). This CDR3 is 17 amino acids long. The trim removed 1 base at V and 1 base at J, leaving 7 bases unmatched. The CDR3 nucleotides are TGTGCCAGCAGCCAAGGAGCTAGCGGGAGAGGGTCCTACGAGCAGTACTTC. Translated: CASSQGASGRGSYEQYF.